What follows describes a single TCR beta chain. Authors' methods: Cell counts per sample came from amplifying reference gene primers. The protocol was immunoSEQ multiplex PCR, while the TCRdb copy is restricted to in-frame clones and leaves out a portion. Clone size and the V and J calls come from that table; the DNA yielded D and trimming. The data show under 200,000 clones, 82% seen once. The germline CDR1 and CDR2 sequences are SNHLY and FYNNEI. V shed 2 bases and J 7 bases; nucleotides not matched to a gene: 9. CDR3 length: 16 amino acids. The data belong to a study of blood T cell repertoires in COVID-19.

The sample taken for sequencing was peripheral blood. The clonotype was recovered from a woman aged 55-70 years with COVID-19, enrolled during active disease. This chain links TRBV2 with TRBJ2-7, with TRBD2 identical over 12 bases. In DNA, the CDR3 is TGTGCCAGCAGTGAATTTACTAGCGGGAGGTCACGGGAGCAGTACTTC. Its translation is CASSEFTSGRSREQYF.